The rows below give T cell receptor beta chains drawn from one sample of a study of OX40 agonist ivuxolimab in advanced cancers. The table came from immunoSEQ multiplex PCR; TCRdb's copy has only in-frame clones and leaves some out. This sample has approximately 82,000 clones, with approximately 92% found just once. Sequencing was performed on CD4+ or CD8+ T cells sorted from blood, taken in a trial of the OX40 agonist ivuxolimab. The origin of the receptors is an adult with an advanced solid tumor such as melanoma, head and neck, liver or kidney cancer. Each CDR3 is given with its conserved first and last residue. A D gene is named only where the DNA matches it firmly. Size values are once, few and many counts, or a class for expanded clones, and some rows have none.

J gene | V gene | D gene | clone size | CDR3 protein | CDR3 DNA
TRBJ2-7 | TRBV5-1 | . | . | CASSFPGNYEQYF | TGCGCCAGCAGCTTCCCAGGGAACTACGAGCAGTACTTC
TRBJ1-2 | TRBV19 | . | . | CASSIGTNYGYTF | TGTGCCAGTAGTATCGGGACTAACTATGGCTACACCTTC
TRBJ1-1 | TRBV10-3 | . | . | CAISESKGMNTEAFF | TGTGCCATCAGTGAGTCGAAGGGCATGAACACTGAAGCTTTCTTT
TRBJ1-2 | TRBV6-1 | . | . | CASSAQFYGYTF | TGTGCCAGCAGTGCCCAGTTCTATGGCTACACCTTC
TRBJ2-3 | TRBV5-1 | TRBD2 | . | CASSTAGGGRTDTQYF | TGCGCCAGCAGCACGGCCGGGGGGGGCCGGACAGATACGCAGTATTTT
TRBJ2-1 | TRBV18 | . | . | CASSPSGSNNEQFF | TGTGCCAGCTCACCCAGCGGGTCTAACAATGAGCAGTTCTTC
TRBJ2-2 | TRBV5-1 | . | . | CASSPLLNTGELFF | TGCGCCAGCAGCCCCCTACTGAACACCGGGGAGCTGTTTTTT
TRBJ1-1 | TRBV30 | . | . | CAWSVLNGNTEAFF | TGTGCCTGGAGTGTGCTGAATGGGAACACTGAAGCTTTCTTT
TRBJ2-2 | TRBV2 | . | . | CASSAESPNTGELFF | TGTGCCAGCAGTGCCGAGAGCCCAAACACCGGGGAGCTGTTTTTT
TRBJ1-2 | TRBV6-1 | TRBD1 | . | CASSVLQGAGGYTF | TGTGCCAGCAGTGTGTTACAGGGGGCTGGAGGCTACACCTTC
TRBJ2-2 | TRBV2 | . | . | CASSRGPGELFF | TGTGCCAGCAGTCGGGGCCCCGGGGAGCTGTTTTTT
TRBJ2-7 | TRBV6-5 | TRBD1 | . | CASRPPDRVLHEQYF | TGTGCCAGCAGGCCCCCCGACAGGGTTCTCCACGAGCAGTACTTC
TRBJ2-7 | TRBV14 | TRBD1 | . | CASSQRTGVPTYEQYF | TGTGCCAGCAGCCAGCGGACAGGAGTCCCCACCTACGAGCAGTACTTC
TRBJ1-5 | TRBV5-5 | TRBD1 | once | CASSPLPGGNSNQPQHF | TGTGCCAGCAGCCCATTACCAGGGGGCAATAGCAATCAGCCCCAGCATTTT
TRBJ1-2 | TRBV7-8 | . | . | CASSLYRGTNYGYTF | TGTGCCAGCAGCTTATATCGGGGAACAAACTATGGCTACACCTTC
TRBJ2-7 | TRBV7-9 | TRBD1 | . | CASRESGTGRHEQYF | TGTGCCAGCAGAGAGTCCGGGACAGGTAGGCACGAGCAGTACTTC
TRBJ1-1 | TRBV9 | TRBD1 | few | CASSVGTGRRGMNTEAFF | TGTGCCAGCAGCGTAGGGACAGGCCGTAGGGGGATGAACACTGAAGCTTTCTTT
TRBJ2-2 | TRBV11-3 | . | once | CASSPSAMGAGELFF | TGTGCCAGCAGCCCCTCGGCTATGGGTGCCGGGGAGCTGTTTTTT
TRBJ2-5 | TRBV11-3 | . | . | CASRRQETQYF | TGTGCCAGCAGGCGACAAGAGACCCAGTACTTC
TRBJ1-1 | TRBV7-8 | . | . | CASSLMEEMNTEAFF | TGTGCCAGCAGCTTAATGGAGGAAATGAACACTGAAGCTTTCTTT
TRBJ2-3 | TRBV16 | . | . | CASSQSQFRRDDTQYF | TGTGCCAGCAGCCAATCTCAATTTCGGCGGGACGATACGCAGTATTTT
TRBJ1-1 | TRBV15 | . | once | CATRGKNRAGTEAFF | TGTGCCACCCGGGGGAAGAACAGGGCTGGCACTGAAGCTTTCTTT
TRBJ2-2 | TRBV5-1 | . | . | CASTEVGHTGELFF | TGCGCCAGCACCGAGGTGGGACACACCGGGGAGCTGTTTTTT
TRBJ2-7 | TRBV27 | . | once | CASREGRSYEQYF | TGTGCCAGCAGGGAAGGGCGGTCCTACGAGCAGTACTTC
TRBJ2-5 | TRBV9 | TRBD1 | . | CASSPGDSNQETQYF | TGTGCCAGCAGCCCAGGGGACAGCAACCAAGAGACCCAGTACTTC
TRBJ2-2 | TRBV10-3 | . | few | CATTQGEAGELFF | TGTGCCACCACACAGGGTGAGGCCGGGGAGCTGTTTTTT
TRBJ2-4 | TRBV7-9 | . | . | CASSLVQGAKNIQYF | TGTGCCAGCAGCTTAGTTCAGGGGGCCAAAAACATTCAGTACTTC